These T cell receptor beta chains were read from a single sample in a study of OX40 agonist ivuxolimab in advanced cancers. Produced via immunoSEQ multiplex PCR; TCRdb's table is partial and in-frame only. The data show about 70,000 clones, around 90% seen once. The source was CD4+ or CD8+ T cells sorted from blood, collected in a trial of the OX40 agonist ivuxolimab. The receptors were gathered from an adult with an advanced solid tumor such as melanoma, head and neck, liver or kidney cancer. CDR3s include the opening cysteine and the closing phenylalanine or tryptophan. A D gene is named only where the DNA matches it firmly. The size entry is marked missing in some rows and otherwise reads once, few, many or a size class.

cdr3_aa: CASSPREGPVYGYTF
cdr3_nt: TGTGCCAGCAGCCCCCGCGAGGGGCCGGTCTATGGCTACACCTTC
j_call: TRBJ1-2
v_call: TRBV7-9
d_call: NA
clone_size: NA

cdr3_aa: CASSLSGQGSNEQFF
cdr3_nt: TGTGCCAGCAGCTTGTCCGGACAGGGGAGCAATGAGCAGTTCTTC
j_call: TRBJ2-1
v_call: TRBV11-2
d_call: TRBD1
clone_size: NA

cdr3_aa: CASSPPRGQNEKLFF
cdr3_nt: TGTGCCAGCAGCCCTCCCCGTGGGCAGAATGAAAAACTGTTTTTT
j_call: TRBJ1-4
v_call: TRBV7-8
d_call: NA
clone_size: NA

cdr3_aa: CASSEGTGLYNEQFF
cdr3_nt: TGCGCCAGCAGTGAAGGGACAGGCCTCTACAATGAGCAGTTCTTC
j_call: TRBJ2-1
v_call: TRBV10-1
d_call: TRBD1
clone_size: NA

cdr3_aa: CASSGGTRREGASYEQYF
cdr3_nt: TGCGCCAGCAGCGGCGGGACTAGAAGGGAGGGGGCGAGTTACGAGCAGTACTTC
j_call: TRBJ2-7
v_call: TRBV5-1
d_call: NA
clone_size: once

cdr3_aa: CASSSRVGEQYF
cdr3_nt: TGTGCCAGCAGCTCCAGGGTTGGAGAGCAGTACTTC
j_call: TRBJ2-7
v_call: TRBV7-9
d_call: NA
clone_size: NA

cdr3_aa: CASSQGRLNTEAFF
cdr3_nt: TGTGCCAGCTCGCAAGGACGGCTGAACACTGAAGCTTTCTTT
j_call: TRBJ1-1
v_call: TRBV18
d_call: NA
clone_size: few

cdr3_aa: CAWSVGGLGGDTQYF
cdr3_nt: TGTGCCTGGAGTGTAGGGGGACTTGGTGGAGATACGCAGTATTTT
j_call: TRBJ2-3
v_call: TRBV30
d_call: NA
clone_size: NA

cdr3_aa: CASRKRGQQYF
cdr3_nt: TGTGCCAGCAGAAAAAGGGGACAGCAGTACTTC
j_call: TRBJ2-7
v_call: TRBV11-3
d_call: NA
clone_size: NA

cdr3_aa: CASSVGGQPNSPLHF
cdr3_nt: TGTGCCAGCAGCGTAGGCGGTCAGCCTAATTCACCCCTCCACTTT
j_call: TRBJ1-6
v_call: TRBV9
d_call: NA
clone_size: NA

cdr3_aa: CSAKTYGGYEQYF
cdr3_nt: TGCAGCGCTAAGACTTATGGTGGTTACGAGCAGTACTTC
j_call: TRBJ2-7
v_call: TRBV29-1
d_call: NA
clone_size: NA

cdr3_aa: CASSSGQVGTYEQYF
cdr3_nt: TGTGCCAGCAGTTCGGGACAGGTCGGCACCTACGAGCAGTACTTC
j_call: TRBJ2-7
v_call: TRBV27
d_call: TRBD1
clone_size: NA

cdr3_aa: CSVDELAGGLGEQFF
cdr3_nt: TGCAGCGTTGATGAGCTAGCGGGAGGACTGGGTGAGCAGTTCTTC
j_call: TRBJ2-1
v_call: TRBV29-1
d_call: TRBD2
clone_size: NA

cdr3_aa: CASSSSSGYPETQYF
cdr3_nt: TGTGCCAGCAGCTCTTCTTCGGGATATCCAGAGACCCAGTACTTC
j_call: TRBJ2-5
v_call: TRBV7-3
d_call: NA
clone_size: NA

cdr3_aa: CASSESSYEQYF
cdr3_nt: TGTGCCAGCAGTGAGAGCTCCTACGAGCAGTACTTC
j_call: TRBJ2-7
v_call: TRBV25-1
d_call: NA
clone_size: NA

cdr3_aa: CASSLGGVGSNTEAFF
cdr3_nt: TGCGCCAGCAGCTTGGGCGGGGTAGGTTCGAACACTGAAGCTTTCTTT
j_call: TRBJ1-1
v_call: TRBV5-1
d_call: NA
clone_size: NA

cdr3_aa: CASSRPGLADHSYEQYF
cdr3_nt: TGTGCCAGCAGCCGACCGGGACTAGCGGATCACTCCTACGAGCAGTACTTC
j_call: TRBJ2-7
v_call: TRBV27
d_call: TRBD2
clone_size: NA

cdr3_aa: CASSYLGNYNEQFF
cdr3_nt: TGTGCCAGCAGTTACCTAGGGAATTACAATGAGCAGTTCTTC
j_call: TRBJ2-1
v_call: TRBV6-5
d_call: NA
clone_size: NA

cdr3_aa: CASSPRAFASTDTQYF
cdr3_nt: TGTGCCAGCAGCCCCAGGGCTTTCGCTAGCACAGATACGCAGTATTTT
j_call: TRBJ2-3
v_call: TRBV11-2
d_call: NA
clone_size: NA

cdr3_aa: CASTSYRGSNQPQHF
cdr3_nt: TGTGCCAGTACCTCATACCGGGGGAGCAATCAGCCCCAGCATTTT
j_call: TRBJ1-5
v_call: TRBV19
d_call: NA
clone_size: NA

cdr3_aa: CASSSNRDNTGELFF
cdr3_nt: TGTGCCAGCTCATCCAACAGGGATAACACCGGGGAGCTGTTTTTT
j_call: TRBJ2-2
v_call: TRBV18
d_call: NA
clone_size: NA

cdr3_aa: CASSYSGLAAKNIQYF
cdr3_nt: TGTGCCAGCAGTTACTCTGGGCTAGCGGCCAAAAACATTCAGTACTTC
j_call: TRBJ2-4
v_call: TRBV6-5
d_call: NA
clone_size: NA

cdr3_aa: CASSADRGSSPLHF
cdr3_nt: TGTGCCAGTAGTGCCGACAGGGGTTCTTCACCCCTCCACTTT
j_call: TRBJ1-6
v_call: TRBV19
d_call: TRBD1
clone_size: NA

cdr3_aa: CAWPYRAYNEQFF
cdr3_nt: TGTGCCTGGCCCTACAGGGCATACAATGAGCAGTTCTTC
j_call: TRBJ2-1
v_call: TRBV30
d_call: NA
clone_size: NA

cdr3_aa: CAISDPTSGKSYEQYF
cdr3_nt: TGTGCCATCAGTGATCCGACTAGCGGGAAGTCCTACGAGCAGTACTTC
j_call: TRBJ2-7
v_call: TRBV10-3
d_call: TRBD2
clone_size: NA

cdr3_aa: CAWSSTGYEQYF
cdr3_nt: TGTGCCTGGAGTTCCACTGGTTACGAGCAGTACTTC
j_call: TRBJ2-7
v_call: TRBV30
d_call: NA
clone_size: once

cdr3_aa: CASSAGGEVRNEQYF
cdr3_nt: TGTGCCAGCAGCGCGGGGGGGGAGGTGAGGAACGAGCAGTACTTC
j_call: TRBJ2-7
v_call: TRBV9
d_call: TRBD2
clone_size: many

cdr3_aa: CASSIDRDGELFF
cdr3_nt: TGCGCCAGCAGCATCGACAGGGACGGGGAGCTGTTTTTT
j_call: TRBJ2-2
v_call: TRBV5-1
d_call: TRBD1
clone_size: NA

cdr3_aa: CASSPPAGGYYGYTF
cdr3_nt: TGTGCCAGCTCACCACCGGCAGGGGGGTACTATGGCTACACCTTC
j_call: TRBJ1-2
v_call: TRBV18
d_call: TRBD1
clone_size: NA

cdr3_aa: CASSPGTQYF
cdr3_nt: TGTGCCAGCTCCCCGGGGACCCAGTACTTC
j_call: TRBJ2-5
v_call: TRBV7-3
d_call: NA
clone_size: NA

cdr3_aa: CASSSLINEKLFF
cdr3_nt: TGTGCCAGCAGCAGCCTGATTAATGAAAAACTGTTTTTT
j_call: TRBJ1-4
v_call: TRBV6-1
d_call: NA
clone_size: NA

cdr3_aa: CASSLAGTGSYEQYF
cdr3_nt: TGCGCCAGCAGCCTAGCCGGGACAGGGTCCTACGAGCAGTACTTC
j_call: TRBJ2-7
v_call: TRBV5-1
d_call: TRBD1
clone_size: NA

cdr3_aa: CASNEGGRIGYTF
cdr3_nt: TGTGCCAGCAATGAGGGCGGCCGGATTGGCTACACCTTC
j_call: TRBJ1-2
v_call: TRBV2
d_call: NA
clone_size: NA

cdr3_aa: CATSRGVASKDYNYEQYF
cdr3_nt: TGTGCCACCAGCAGAGGGGTAGCGTCGAAGGATTACAACTACGAGCAGTACTTC
j_call: TRBJ2-7
v_call: TRBV15
d_call: NA
clone_size: few

cdr3_aa: CASSWVVVDEQFF
cdr3_nt: TGTGCCAGCAGCTGGGTTGTGGTTGATGAGCAGTTCTTC
j_call: TRBJ2-1
v_call: TRBV11-1
d_call: NA
clone_size: NA

cdr3_aa: CASSESGPGGGTEAFF
cdr3_nt: TGCGCCAGCAGTGAGTCGGGCCCGGGGGGAGGGACTGAAGCTTTCTTT
j_call: TRBJ1-1
v_call: TRBV10-2
d_call: NA
clone_size: NA

cdr3_aa: CASSSEGTSGYEQYF
cdr3_nt: TGTGCCAGCAGCTCCGAAGGGACTAGCGGCTACGAGCAGTACTTC
j_call: TRBJ2-7
v_call: TRBV11-2
d_call: TRBD2
clone_size: NA

cdr3_aa: CASSPQRSTEAFF
cdr3_nt: TGTGCTAGCAGCCCACAACGATCCACTGAAGCTTTCTTT
j_call: TRBJ1-1
v_call: TRBV7-7
d_call: NA
clone_size: NA

cdr3_aa: CASHQDSNQPQHF
cdr3_nt: TGTGCCAGCCATCAGGATAGCAATCAGCCCCAGCATTTT
j_call: TRBJ1-5
v_call: TRBV6-6
d_call: NA
clone_size: NA

cdr3_aa: CASSAGGRTDTQYF
cdr3_nt: TGTGCCAGCTCCGCCGGGGGCCGCACAGATACGCAGTATTTT
j_call: TRBJ2-3
v_call: TRBV18
d_call: NA
clone_size: NA

cdr3_aa: CASSLGTSRDEKLFF
cdr3_nt: TGCGCCAGCAGCTTGGGGACATCGAGGGATGAAAAACTGTTTTTT
j_call: TRBJ1-4
v_call: TRBV5-1
d_call: NA
clone_size: NA

cdr3_aa: CASSYPLARSSYEQYF
cdr3_nt: TGTGCCAGCAGCTACCCACTAGCGAGGAGCTCCTACGAGCAGTACTTC
j_call: TRBJ2-7
v_call: TRBV7-2
d_call: TRBD2
clone_size: NA

cdr3_aa: CASSTGSGYTF
cdr3_nt: TGTGCCAGCAGTACGGGAAGTGGCTACACCTTC
j_call: TRBJ1-2
v_call: TRBV2
d_call: NA
clone_size: NA

cdr3_aa: CASSVDLGSGNTIYF
cdr3_nt: TGTGCCAGCAGCGTAGATTTGGGCTCTGGAAACACCATATATTTT
j_call: TRBJ1-3
v_call: TRBV9
d_call: NA
clone_size: NA

cdr3_aa: CASSLRDRSYNEQFF
cdr3_nt: TGTGCCAGCAGCTTAAGGGACAGATCCTACAATGAGCAGTTCTTC
j_call: TRBJ2-1
v_call: TRBV11-2
d_call: TRBD1
clone_size: NA

cdr3_aa: CASILQGGTEAFF
cdr3_nt: TGTGCCAGCATTTTACAGGGGGGCACTGAAGCTTTCTTT
j_call: TRBJ1-1
v_call: TRBV28
d_call: TRBD1
clone_size: NA

cdr3_aa: CAGRYRKKAGTQYF
cdr3_nt: TGCGCCGGGAGGTACAGAAAGAAGGCCGGTACGCAGTATTTT
j_call: TRBJ2-3
v_call: TRBV10-1
d_call: NA
clone_size: NA

cdr3_aa: CASSLAVEQFF
cdr3_nt: TGTGCCAGCAGCTTAGCGGTAGAGCAGTTCTTC
j_call: TRBJ2-1
v_call: TRBV7-8
d_call: NA
clone_size: NA

cdr3_aa: CAWGIQGGTGNQPQHF
cdr3_nt: TGTGCCTGGGGCATCCAGGGTGGGACCGGCAATCAGCCCCAGCATTTT
j_call: TRBJ1-5
v_call: TRBV30
d_call: NA
clone_size: NA

cdr3_aa: CASSLLWEDYEQYF
cdr3_nt: TGTGCCAGCAGCCTATTGTGGGAAGACTACGAGCAGTACTTC
j_call: TRBJ2-7
v_call: TRBV5-6
d_call: NA
clone_size: NA